This TCR beta chain was found in a study of cytotoxic CD8 clonotypes in ibrutinib-treated CLL. Study-wide context: IGHV unmutated under 18; relapsed/refractory about a dozen; treatment-naive about 14.

The targeted sequencing depth was 1 in 200,000 to 1 in 1 million T cells. Sequenced by immunoSEQ multiplex PCR; TCRdb stores in-frame clones only, minus some. Among fewer than 200,000 clones listed, more than 80% were seen once. Points from the study as a whole: Timing of sampling differed between sustained-remission and progressing patients. Clonality correlated strongly with circulating CD8+ T cells and exceeded age-matched healthy donors at baseline.

Comment on this clone: The antigen is undetermined.

The TCR comes from a human donor with chronic lymphocytic leukemia. Sample: PBMCs, taken after 24 months of ibrutinib treatment.

The CDR3 reads CALGRRETQYF. The DNA for the CDR3 is TGTGCCCTGGGACGCCGGGAGACCCAGTACTTC. The chain uses TRBV28 and TRBJ2-5; either TRBD1 or TRBD2 may fit D (5 bases each). CDR1 MDHEN and CDR2 SYDVKM come from the germline V gene. With 11 bases removed from V and 5 bases from J, the gap between germline ends came to 12 bases. This CDR3 region has 11 residues.